These 10 T cell receptor beta chains came from one sample sequenced in a study of blood T cell repertoires in COVID-19. The table came from immunoSEQ multiplex PCR; TCRdb's copy has only in-frame clones and leaves some out. The sample contains about 270,000 clones, 88% of which appear only once. The specimen was PBMCs or T cells enriched from blood (not recorded which). These receptors were obtained from a woman in her 50s who had recovered from COVID-19.

The rearrangement uses TRBV28 and TRBJ1-2; D remains unclear. The CDR3 spans 13 residues. V was pared by 1 base and J by 8 bases, with 11 bases between. Germline V CDR1 and CDR2: MDHEN, SYDVKM. The CDR3 DNA reads as TGTGCCAGCAGTTTATCGGGGAGGTGGGGCTACACCTTC. Its protein is CASSLSGRWGYTF.

A note on this clone: Different DNA sequences within this sample yield the same CDR3. V gene TRBV30 combines with J gene TRBJ1-1, with TRBD1 as a possible D gene (5 bases). Germline V CDR1 and CDR2: GTSNPN, SVGIG (reference sequence). The CDR3 has 13 amino acids. V was clipped by 2 bases and J by 2 bases, with 9 bases between them. The DNA of the CDR3 is TGTGCCTGGAGTCGGCAGGGAAACACTGAAGCTTTCTTT. Translation: CAWSRQGNTEAFF.

The genes are TRBV5-4 and TRBJ1-5, with no clear D. V shed 0 bases and J shed 5 bases, with 6 bases lying between them. Looked up from germline, CDR1 is SGHNT and CDR2 is YYREEE (reference sequence). The CDR3 is 13 residues long. CDR3 protein: CASSLDRDQPQHF. The CDR3 DNA is TGTGCCAGCAGCTTGGACCGGGATCAGCCCCAGCATTTT.

The rearrangement uses TRBV10-3 and TRBJ2-3; D unresolved. The V and J ends lost 1 base and 5 bases respectively, with 10 bases between them. This CDR3 has 14 amino acids. Germline CDR1 ENHRY, CDR2 SYGVKD. The CDR3, as DNA: TGTGCCATCAGTGAGTTTTCATCGGGAGATACGCAGTATTTT. Its protein is CAISEFSSGDTQYF.

This chain links TRBV13 with TRBJ2-7; 10 bases align to TRBD2. This CDR3 is built from 16 residues. Looked up from germline, CDR1 is PRHDT and CDR2 is FYEKMQ (reference sequence). V lost 5 bases, J lost 1 base, and 8 bases stayed unmatched. CDR3 DNA: TGTGCCAGCAGCCCTCCCGGGACTAGCGCTTCCTACGAGCAGTACTTC. Translation: CASSPPGTSASYEQYF.

This chain uses TRBV18 with TRBJ2-2, with TRBD1 matching 8 bases. CDR3 length: 17 residues. CDR1 is KGHSH, CDR2 LQKENI, per germline. J lost 7 bases, V lost 2 bases, and 12 bases had no gene match. This CDR3 reads CASSPMTGATGGGELFF. In nucleotides, the CDR3 is TGTGCCAGCTCACCAATGACAGGGGCGACGGGTGGCGGGGAGCTGTTTTTT.

The CDR3 region is CASRYGGADQPQHF. In nucleotides, the CDR3 is TGTGCCAGTAGATACGGTGGGGCAGATCAGCCCCAGCATTTT. The rearrangement uses TRBV19 and TRBJ1-5; D is perhaps TRBD1 (5 bases). Germline CDR1 LNHDA, CDR2 SQIVND (reference sequence). This CDR3 has 14 amino acids. V was clipped by 6 bases and J by 5 bases, with 14 bases between them.

This clone has just one count. This chain links TRBV14 with TRBJ2-1, with a weak D call TRBD1 (6 bases). Between the trimmed V and J ends, which lost 1 base and 0 bases, there was a span of 13 bases. The CDR3 is made up of 17 amino acids. CDR1 and CDR2 from the germline V gene are SGHDN and FVKESK. In nucleotides, the CDR3 is TGTGCCAGCAGCCAAGGACCCGGGACATTCTCCTACAATGAGCAGTTCTTC. It specifies CASSQGPGTFSYNEQFF.

The CDR3 DNA reads as TGTGCCAGCAGCTTTTCGTGGGCAGGGGGTACAGATACGCAGTATTTT. Its translation is CASSFSWAGGTDTQYF. The chain combines TRBV5-4 with TRBJ2-3, with 7 bases that match TRBD1. The length of the CDR3 is 16 residues. Per the germline V gene, CDR1 is SGHNT and CDR2 is YYREEE (reference sequence). Losses at the gene ends were 2 bases for V and 3 bases for J; bases not matched to a gene: 9.

The V gene is TRBV27, the J gene TRBJ1-5; the D gene is possibly TRBD1 (6 bases). Per germline, CDR1 MNHEY and CDR2 SMNVEV (reference sequence). The CDR3 spans 15 residues. V was trimmed by 0 bases and J by 5 bases, leaving 11 bases between them. The chain's CDR3 is CASSLSLRGDQPQHF. For the CDR3, the DNA is TGTGCCAGCAGTTTATCCCTCAGGGGTGATCAGCCCCAGCATTTT.